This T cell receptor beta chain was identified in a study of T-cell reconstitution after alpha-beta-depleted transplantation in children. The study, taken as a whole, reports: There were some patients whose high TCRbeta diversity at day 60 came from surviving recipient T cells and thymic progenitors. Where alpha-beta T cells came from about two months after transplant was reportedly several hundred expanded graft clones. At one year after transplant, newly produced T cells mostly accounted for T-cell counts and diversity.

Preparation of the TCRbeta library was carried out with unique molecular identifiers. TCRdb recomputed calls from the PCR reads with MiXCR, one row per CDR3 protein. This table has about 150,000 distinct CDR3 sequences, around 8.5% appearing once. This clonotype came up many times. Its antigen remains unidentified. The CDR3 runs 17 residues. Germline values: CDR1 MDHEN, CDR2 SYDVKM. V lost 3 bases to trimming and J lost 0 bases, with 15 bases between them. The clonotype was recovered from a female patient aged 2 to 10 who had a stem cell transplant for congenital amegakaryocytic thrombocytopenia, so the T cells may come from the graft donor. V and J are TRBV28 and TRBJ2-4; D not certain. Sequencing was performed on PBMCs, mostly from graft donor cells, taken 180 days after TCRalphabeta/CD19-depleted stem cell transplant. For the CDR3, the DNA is TGTGCCAGCAGTTTTACGTATGGGAAGCTAGCCAAAAACATTCAGTACTTC. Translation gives CASSFTYGKLAKNIQYF.